Listed below are T cell receptor beta chains from one sample, sequenced in a study of blood T cells in healthy people across ages. TCRdb reanalysed the 5' RACE reads using MiXCR and keeps one entry per CDR3 protein. The table shows 1,500,000 or so distinct CDR3 sequences, with under 55% occurring only once. The sequencing input was blood. The source of these receptors is a young woman in good health. The CDR3 runs from the conserved cysteine through the conserved F or W. The order of the fields is clone size, J gene, CDR3 length, V gene, CDR3 protein. A row's size may be missing; if present it is once, few, many or a size class.

>.|TRBJ1-4|16|TRBV5-1
CASSLRPQGSGEKLFF
>.|TRBJ2-2|13|TRBV12-3/TRBV12-4
CASSYVVPGELFF
>few|TRBJ1-1|11|TRBV7-9
CASSNTGEAFF
>.|TRBJ2-2|12|TRBV6-2/TRBV6-3
CASSHPTGELFF
>.|TRBJ2-2|16|TRBV18
CASSPRIQANTGELFF
>.|TRBJ2-3|11|TRBV12-3/TRBV12-4
CASSLAWAQYF
>few|TRBJ1-2|12|TRBV12-3/TRBV12-4
CASSPGTERYTF
>few|TRBJ2-7|15|TRBV20-1
CSARGSARSSYEQYF
>.|TRBJ1-5|15|TRBV18
CASSVDSLNNQPQHF
>.|TRBJ1-1|13|TRBV7-9
CASSWRTATEAFF
>few|TRBJ2-3|16|TRBV3-1
CASSQLRGLLTDTQYF
>.|TRBJ2-1|15|TRBV5-1
CASRAGDRGKGEQFF
>.|TRBJ1-5|15|TRBV5-1
CASSLGGREGQPQHF
>.|TRBJ2-3|14|TRBV12-3/TRBV12-4
CASSAQGPTDTQYF
>few|TRBJ2-5|16|TRBV11-2
CASSLEAMGQNNEQYF
>.|TRBJ1-5|15|TRBV28
CASSLSSFEGVPQHF
>.|TRBJ2-7|15|TRBV7-9
CASSLRSGGNYEQYF
>.|TRBJ1-1|15|TRBV27
CASSSPIRGDTEAFF
>.|TRBJ2-1|13|TRBV28
CAIQLAGGPEQFF
>.|TRBJ2-1|16|TRBV9
CASSVGRGGSNNEQFF
>once|TRBJ1-2|15|TRBV9
CASSVTATGDYGYTF
>.|TRBJ2-3|15|TRBV5-1
CASSSSVGRTDTQYF
>once|.|14|TRBV4-3
CASSQVGEYNEQYF
>.|TRBJ2-3|15|TRBV2
CASKVAGGGADTQYF
>few|TRBJ2-7|16|TRBV10-3
CAISDQGSTGRYEQYF
>few|TRBJ1-2|13|TRBV7-2
CASSSVGYYGYTF
>.|TRBJ2-1|13|TRBV27
CASRRDRWNEQFF
>few|TRBJ2-1|15|TRBV12-3/TRBV12-4
CASNLQGFSYNEQFF